A single sample gave rise to the 7 T cell receptor beta chains below, sequenced in a study of blood T cells in healthy people across ages. It was with a sample-barcoded 5' primer and a J-beta primer mix that a second PCR of about 6 to 12 cycles was run. TCRdb passed the 5' RACE reads through MiXCR, listing each CDR3 protein once. This table has approximately 800,000 distinct CDR3 sequences, 55% to 70% appearing once. Sequencing was carried out using blood. All receptors come from a man aged 25-45 years in good health.

At least ten counts were recorded for this clonotype. The CDR3 nucleotides read TGTGCCAGCAGTTTGGGTCTAGCGGGAGGCGAGCAGTACTTC. Amino acid sequence: CASSLGLAGGEQYF. The chain joins TRBV12-3 or TRBV12-4 to TRBJ2-5; 11 bases match TRBD2. TRBJ2-7 matches the DNA end more closely, so the J call is doubtful. CDR3 length: 14 amino acids.

The V call is TRBV12-3 or TRBV12-4, the J call TRBJ1-1; the D gene is possibly TRBD1 (5 bases). The germline V and J ends were trimmed by 3 bases and 6 bases, with 11 bases remaining between them. This CDR3 region has 13 residues. The CDR3 spells CASSFAARAEAFF. In nucleotides, the CDR3 is TGTGCCAGCAGTTTTGCTGCCAGGGCTGAAGCTTTCTTT.

The V and J genes are TRBV9 and TRBJ2-5; maybe TRBD2 (5 bases). V was cut by 4 bases and J by 5 bases, with 21 bases left in between. Germline V lookup: CDR1 SGDLS, CDR2 YYNGEE. The length of the CDR3 is 16 residues. CDR3 in DNA: TGTGCCAGCAGCCCCGGGAAAGTATTAGTCTTCGAGACCCAGTACTTC. Its protein product is CASSPGKVLVFETQYF.

This CDR3 is CASSSRTRETQYF. The CDR3 coding sequence is TGTGCCAGCAGCTCCCGGACGAGAGAGACCCAGTACTTC. J is TRBJ2-5 and V is TRBV11-2; D remains unclear. CDR3 length: 13 amino acids. V was trimmed by 4 bases and J by 4 bases, leaving 10 bases between them. CDR1 and CDR2 from the germline V gene are SGHAT and FQNNGV.

V usage is TRBV25-1 and J usage is TRBJ2-5, with D perhaps matching TRBD2 (5 bases). This CDR3 is 13 amino acids long. Trimming pared 5 bases from V and 5 bases from J, leaving 12 bases between. Germline V lookup: CDR1 MGHDK, CDR2 SYGVNS. CDR3 DNA: TGTGCCAGCAGTCCCCGGGGTCCGGAGACCCAGTACTTC. Translated, it gives CASSPRGPETQYF.

The V and J genes are TRBV3-1 and TRBJ1-5, with D hard to call. The germline V gene encodes CDR1 LGHDT and CDR2 YNNKEL (reference sequence). The V end was cut by 1 base, the J end by 7 bases, with 5 bases between. The CDR3 length is 12 residues. CDR3 in amino acids: CASSQGIQPQHF. CDR3 coding DNA: TGTGCCAGCAGCCAAGGGATCCAGCCCCAGCATTTT. Complete variable domain (other parts from reference TRBV3-1 and TRBJ1-5): DTAVSQTPKYLVTQMGNDKSIKCEQNLGHDTMYWYKQDSKKFLKIMFSYNNKELIINETVPNRFSPKSPDKAHLNLHINSLELGDSAVYFCASSQGIQPQHFGDGTRLSIL.

This clonotype was seen a handful of times. The J gene is TRBJ2-3, the V gene TRBV29-1, with TRBD1 matching over 7 bases. Trimming removed 7 bases from V and 2 bases from J; junction bases left unmatched: 9. Germline CDR1 is SQVTM and CDR2 is ANQGSEA. This CDR3 comprises 14 residues. The chain's CDR3 is CSGAQGTHTDTQYF. DNA for the CDR3: TGCAGCGGCGCACAGGGGACCCACACAGATACGCAGTATTTT.